Below, one T cell receptor beta chain is given with its context. Its antigen is still unknown. This sample is drawn from a study of T cells expressing NK-cell markers (dated by TCRdb to the early 2020s). At the level of the whole study: Three sorted T-cell subsets (CD3+CD56+NKG2C+, CD3+CD56+NKG2C- and CD3+CD56-NKG2C+) from roughly 8 donors had their TCR beta-chain repertoires profiled. Libraries were sequenced as 2 x 150 bp reads on Illumina HiSeq 2000/2500, MiSeq or NextSeq. Randomly selected healthy volunteers, three men and five women, were used as the eight sequenced donors. Among the eight sequenced donors, seven were HCMV-seropositive and one was HCMV-seronegative. Overall study results and their limits: Those dominant clonotypes were again the most abundant among CD3+CD56-NKG2C+ cells in a handful of donors, at roughly 28.3-60.1%. It remained unclear whether the expanded NKG2C-expressing T cell clones were specific for HCMV antigens. In six donors, the dominant CD3+CD56+NKG2C+ clonotypes ranked among the top 10 CD8+ clonotypes, making up 1.0-7.0% of CD8+ T cells.

CDR1 and CDR2, per the germline V gene, are LGHNA and YNFKEQ. The CDR3 starts with the cysteine, ends with the phenylalanine, and has 17 residues. No DNA is recorded. HCMV serostatus was determined by detecting HCMV-specific IgG in serum with a commercial ELISA kit. Peripheral blood mononuclear cells were isolated from blood by Ficoll density gradient centrifugation. Instrument used: Illumina HiSeq 2000. The TCR beta cDNA libraries were made using 5'RACE template switching, a step that added both a universal primer site and unique molecular identifiers. cDNA synthesis was primed from the TCR beta constant segment and was followed by two successive PCR amplification steps. For the original study's pipeline: MIGEC handled demultiplexing of the reads and grouping by UMI, while MiTCR was used to assemble and quantify clonotypes. Only TCR cDNA sequences supported by at least two reads were kept to exclude erroneous sequences. The tcR package was used for downstream repertoire analysis, with clonotypes matched between fractions based on CDR3 nucleotide sequence plus V segment. Antigen specificity was annotated against VDJdb with VDJmatch, allowing one amino acid substitution in CDR3. After TCRdb reprocessed the reads, each CDR3 protein sequence was kept as one row, without DNA. TCRdb, not the original authors, processed these V and J calls. The table kept for this sample lists some 150,000 distinct CDR3 sequences. In total, the top ten clones hold approximately 12% of the sample.

What was sequenced was blood T cells: a sorted CD56 or NKG2C T cell subset, CD4+ or CD8+ T cells, or bulk PBMC T cells (not recorded which). The chain was built from TRBV4-2 and TRBJ2-3; the TCRdb D gene call, TRBD2, has no DNA to confirm it. This receptor was taken from a man between 18 and 35 years old in good health. Donor details come from another sample of the same person, matched by shared clones. CDR3 protein: CASSQELAGGSTDTQYF.